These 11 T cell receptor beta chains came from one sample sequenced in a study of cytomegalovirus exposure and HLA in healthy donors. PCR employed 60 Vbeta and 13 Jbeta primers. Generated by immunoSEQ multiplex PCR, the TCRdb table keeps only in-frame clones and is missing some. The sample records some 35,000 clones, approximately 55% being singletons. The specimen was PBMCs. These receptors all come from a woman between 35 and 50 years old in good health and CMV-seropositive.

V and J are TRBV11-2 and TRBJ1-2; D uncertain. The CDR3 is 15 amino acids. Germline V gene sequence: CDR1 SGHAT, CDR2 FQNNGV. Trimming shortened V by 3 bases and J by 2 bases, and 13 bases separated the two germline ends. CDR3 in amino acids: CASSFRGIDNYGYTF. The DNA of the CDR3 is TGTGCCAGCAGCTTTCGAGGGATAGACAACTATGGCTACACCTTC.

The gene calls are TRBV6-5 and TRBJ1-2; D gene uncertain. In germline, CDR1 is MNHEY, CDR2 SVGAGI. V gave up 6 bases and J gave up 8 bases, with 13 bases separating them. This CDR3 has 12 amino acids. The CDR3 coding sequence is TGTGCCAGCAGATCTAGGGCGGGGGGCTACACCTTC. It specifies CASRSRAGGYTF.

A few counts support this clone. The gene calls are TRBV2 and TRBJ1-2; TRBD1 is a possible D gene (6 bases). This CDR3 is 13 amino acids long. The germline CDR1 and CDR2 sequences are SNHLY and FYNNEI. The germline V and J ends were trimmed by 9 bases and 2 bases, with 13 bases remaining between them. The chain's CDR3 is CASFRDTNYGYTF. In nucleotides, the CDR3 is TGTGCCAGTTTTCGGGACACCAACTATGGCTACACCTTC.

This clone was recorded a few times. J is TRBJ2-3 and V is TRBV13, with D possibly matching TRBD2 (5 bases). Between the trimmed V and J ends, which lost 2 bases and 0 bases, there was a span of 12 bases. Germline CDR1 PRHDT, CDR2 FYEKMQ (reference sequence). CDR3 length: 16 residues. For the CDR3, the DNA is TGTGCCAGCAGCTTAAAACTACTAGAGAGCACAGATACGCAGTATTTT. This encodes CASSLKLLESTDTQYF. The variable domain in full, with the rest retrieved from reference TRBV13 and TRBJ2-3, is AAGVIQSPRHLIKEKRETATLKCYPIPRHDTVYWYQQGPGQDPQFLISFYEKMQSDKGSIPDRFSAQQFSDYHSELNMSSLELGDSALYFCASSLKLLESTDTQYFGPGTRLTVL.

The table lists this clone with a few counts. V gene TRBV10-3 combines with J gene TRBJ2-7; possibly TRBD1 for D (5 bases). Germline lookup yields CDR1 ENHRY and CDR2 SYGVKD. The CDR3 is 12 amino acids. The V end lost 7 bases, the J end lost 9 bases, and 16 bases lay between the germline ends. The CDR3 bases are TGTGCCATCAAGGGGTCCTCTATCGGGCAGTACTTC. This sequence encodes CAIKGSSIGQYF.

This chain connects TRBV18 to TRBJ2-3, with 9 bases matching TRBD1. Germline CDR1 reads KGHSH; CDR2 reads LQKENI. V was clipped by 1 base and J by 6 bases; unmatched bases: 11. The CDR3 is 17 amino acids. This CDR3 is CASSPRLLGQGYDTQYF. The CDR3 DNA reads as TGTGCCAGCTCACCACGACTTCTGGGACAGGGTTACGATACGCAGTATTTT.

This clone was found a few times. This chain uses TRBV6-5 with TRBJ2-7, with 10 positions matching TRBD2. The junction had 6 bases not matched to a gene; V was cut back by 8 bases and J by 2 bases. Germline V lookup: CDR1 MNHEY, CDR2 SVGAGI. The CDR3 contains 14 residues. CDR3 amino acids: CASSFSGGPYEQYF. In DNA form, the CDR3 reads TGTGCCAGCTCTTTTAGCGGGGGGCCCTACGAGCAGTACTTC.

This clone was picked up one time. Written as DNA, the CDR3 is TGTGCCAGCAGCTCCCCCGAGACTATGAACACTGAAGCTTTCTTT. Translation gives CASSSPETMNTEAFF. The chain employs TRBV11-2 and TRBJ1-1; D not resolved. The CDR3 totals 15 residues. V was trimmed by 4 bases and J by 0 bases, leaving 12 bases between them. Germline V lookup: CDR1 SGHAT, CDR2 FQNNGV.

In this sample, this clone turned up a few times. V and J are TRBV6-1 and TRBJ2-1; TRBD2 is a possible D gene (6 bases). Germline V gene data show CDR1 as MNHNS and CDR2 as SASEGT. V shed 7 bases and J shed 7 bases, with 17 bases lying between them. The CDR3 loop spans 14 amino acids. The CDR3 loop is CASTPWGGKNEQFF. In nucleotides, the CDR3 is TGTGCCAGCACCCCATGGGGCGGGAAGAATGAGCAGTTCTTC.

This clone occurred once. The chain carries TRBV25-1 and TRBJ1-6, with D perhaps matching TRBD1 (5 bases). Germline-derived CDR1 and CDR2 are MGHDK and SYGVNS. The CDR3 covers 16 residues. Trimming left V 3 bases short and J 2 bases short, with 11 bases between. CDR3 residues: CASSDRDRPYNSPLHF. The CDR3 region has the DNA TGTGCCAGCAGTGATCGAGACAGACCCTATAATTCACCCCTCCACTTT.

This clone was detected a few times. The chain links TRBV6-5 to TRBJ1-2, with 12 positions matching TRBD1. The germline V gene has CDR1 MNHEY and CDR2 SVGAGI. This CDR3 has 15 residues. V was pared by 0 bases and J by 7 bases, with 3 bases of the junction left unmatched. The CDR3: CASSYSGQGAGGYTF. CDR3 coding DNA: TGTGCCAGCAGTTACTCGGGACAGGGGGCGGGTGGCTACACCTTC.